This T cell receptor (beta chain) was captured in a study of tumor and adjacent non-tumor tissue in lung cancer. Study-level information: On average, productive TCRbeta reads reached about 4.2 million per sample.

The CDR3 contains 14 residues. With respect to this clonotype: Its antigen is as yet unknown. With a much larger clone just one base away, this may be a read error.

TCRbeta libraries were built with three rounds of nested PCR, modified from ARM-PCR. TCRdb re-called the multiplex PCR reads with MiXCR, one entry per CDR3 protein. Of 90,000 to 110,000 distinct CDR3 sequences listed, around 80% were seen once; the top ten hold under 45%. Study-wide results and limits: Patients with more diverse tumor TCRs had worse survival.

RNA was extracted from bulk tissue without any cell sorting. This TCR was sampled from an older woman with non-small cell lung cancer. The chain employs TRBV12-3 or TRBV12-4 and TRBJ1-2, with a tentative D call TRBD1 (5 bases). Sample: lung tumor tissue. CDR3 amino acids: CASSYGRGWYGYAF. CDR3 sequence (DNA): TGTGCCAGCAGCTATGGTAGGGGCTGGTATGGCTACGCCTTC.